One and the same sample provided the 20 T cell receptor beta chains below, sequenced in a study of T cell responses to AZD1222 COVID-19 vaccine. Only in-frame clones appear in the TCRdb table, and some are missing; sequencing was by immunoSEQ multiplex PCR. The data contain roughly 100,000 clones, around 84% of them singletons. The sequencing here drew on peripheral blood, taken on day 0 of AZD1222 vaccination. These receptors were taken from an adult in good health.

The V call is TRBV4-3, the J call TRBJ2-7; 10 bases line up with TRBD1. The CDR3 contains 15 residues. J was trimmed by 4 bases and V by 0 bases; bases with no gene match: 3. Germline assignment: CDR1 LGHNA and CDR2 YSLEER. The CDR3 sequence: CASSQDDRGRYEQYF. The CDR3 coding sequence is TGCGCCAGCAGCCAAGATGACAGGGGGCGATACGAGCAGTACTTC.

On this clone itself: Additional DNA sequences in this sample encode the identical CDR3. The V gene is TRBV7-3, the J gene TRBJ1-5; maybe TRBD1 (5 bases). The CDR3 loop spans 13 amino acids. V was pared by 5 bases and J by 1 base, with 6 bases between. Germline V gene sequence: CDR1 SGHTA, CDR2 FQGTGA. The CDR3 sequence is CASSRDSNQPQHF. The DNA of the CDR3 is TGTGCCAGCAGCCGGGACAGCAATCAGCCCCAGCATTTT.

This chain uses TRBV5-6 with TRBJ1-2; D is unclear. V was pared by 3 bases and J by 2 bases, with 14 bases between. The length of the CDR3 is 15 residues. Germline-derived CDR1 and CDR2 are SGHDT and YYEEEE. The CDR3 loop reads CASSSNPSGNYGYTF. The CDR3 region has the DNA TGTGCCAGCAGCTCCAACCCTAGCGGGAACTATGGCTACACCTTC.

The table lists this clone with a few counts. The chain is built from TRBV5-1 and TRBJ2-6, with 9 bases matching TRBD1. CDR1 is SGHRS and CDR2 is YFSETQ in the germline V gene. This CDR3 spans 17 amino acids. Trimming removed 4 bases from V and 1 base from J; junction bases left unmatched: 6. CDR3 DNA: TGCGCCAGCAGCCCAGGGACAGGGTATTCTGGGGCCAACGTCCTGACTTTC. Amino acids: CASSPGTGYSGANVLTF.

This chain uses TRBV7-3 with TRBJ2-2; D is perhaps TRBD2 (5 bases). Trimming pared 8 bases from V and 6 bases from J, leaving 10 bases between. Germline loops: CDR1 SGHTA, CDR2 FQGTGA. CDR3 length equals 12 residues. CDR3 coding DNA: TGTGCCAGCCGCGGGCGATCCGGGGAGCTGTTTTTT. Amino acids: CASRGRSGELFF. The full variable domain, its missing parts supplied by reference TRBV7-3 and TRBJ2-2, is GAGVSQTPSNKVTEKGKYVELRCDPISGHTALYWYRQSLGQGPEFLIYFQGTGAADDSGLPNDRFFAVRPEGSVSTLKIQRTERGDSAVYLCASRGRSGELFFGEGSRLTVL.

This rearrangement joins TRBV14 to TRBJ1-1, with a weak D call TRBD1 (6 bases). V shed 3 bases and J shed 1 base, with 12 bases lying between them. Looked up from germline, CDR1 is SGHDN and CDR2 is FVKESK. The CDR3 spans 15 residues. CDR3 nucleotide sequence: TGTGCCAGCAGCCAGAACAGGGAGGGGAACACTGAAGCTTTCTTT. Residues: CASSQNREGNTEAFF. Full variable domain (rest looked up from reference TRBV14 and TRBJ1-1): EAGVTQFPSHSVIEKGQTVTLRCDPISGHDNLYWYRRVMGKEIKFLLHFVKESKQDESGMPNNRFLAERTGGTYSTLKVQPAELEDSGVYFCASSQNREGNTEAFFGQGTRLTVV.

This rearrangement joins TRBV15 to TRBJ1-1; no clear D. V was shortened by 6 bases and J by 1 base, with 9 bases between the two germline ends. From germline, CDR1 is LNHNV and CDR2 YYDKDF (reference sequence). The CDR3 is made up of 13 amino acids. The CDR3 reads CATSFSQNTEAFF. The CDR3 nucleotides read TGTGCCACCAGTTTTAGCCAGAACACTGAAGCTTTCTTT.

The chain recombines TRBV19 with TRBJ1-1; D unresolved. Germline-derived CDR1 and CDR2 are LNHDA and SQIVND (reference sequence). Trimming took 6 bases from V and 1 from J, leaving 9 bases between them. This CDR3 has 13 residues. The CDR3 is CASRTSKNTEAFF. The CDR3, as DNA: TGTGCCAGTAGGACTTCAAAGAACACTGAAGCTTTCTTT. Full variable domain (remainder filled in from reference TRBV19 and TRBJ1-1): DGGITQSPKYLFRKEGQNVTLSCEQNLNHDAMYWYRQDPGQGLRLIYYSQIVNDFQKGDIAEGYSVSREKKESFPLTVTSAQKNPTAFYLCASRTSKNTEAFFGQGTRLTVV.

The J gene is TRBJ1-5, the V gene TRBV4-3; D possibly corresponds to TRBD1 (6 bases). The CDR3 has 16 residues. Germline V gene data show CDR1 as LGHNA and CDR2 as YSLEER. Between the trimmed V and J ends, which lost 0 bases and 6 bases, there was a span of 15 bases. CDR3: CASSQDYEGGTQPQHF. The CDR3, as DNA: TGCGCCAGCAGCCAAGATTACGAGGGGGGGACTCAGCCCCAGCATTTT.

The CDR3, as DNA: TGTGCCAGCAGTTTGGGCAGGACAACCACTGAAGCTTTCTTT. It translates to CASSLGRTTTEAFF. This rearrangement joins TRBV28 to TRBJ1-1; D is possibly TRBD1 (5 bases). Deletions cut 3 bases from V and 4 bases from J, with 12 bases between. In germline, CDR1 is MDHEN, CDR2 SYDVKM. The CDR3 extends over 14 amino acids.

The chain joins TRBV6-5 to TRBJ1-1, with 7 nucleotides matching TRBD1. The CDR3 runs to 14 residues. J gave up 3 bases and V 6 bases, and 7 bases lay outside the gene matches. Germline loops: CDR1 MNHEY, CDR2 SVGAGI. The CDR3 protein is CASSFDRADTEAFF. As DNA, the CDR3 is TGTGCCAGCAGCTTCGACAGGGCCGACACTGAAGCTTTCTTT.

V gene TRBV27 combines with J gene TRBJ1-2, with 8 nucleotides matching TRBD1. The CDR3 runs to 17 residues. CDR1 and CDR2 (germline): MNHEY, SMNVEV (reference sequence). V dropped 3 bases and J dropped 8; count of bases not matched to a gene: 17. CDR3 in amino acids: CASSLGRELDRVWGYTF. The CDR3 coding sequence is TGTGCCAGCAGTTTGGGGAGAGAACTGGACAGGGTATGGGGCTACACCTTC.

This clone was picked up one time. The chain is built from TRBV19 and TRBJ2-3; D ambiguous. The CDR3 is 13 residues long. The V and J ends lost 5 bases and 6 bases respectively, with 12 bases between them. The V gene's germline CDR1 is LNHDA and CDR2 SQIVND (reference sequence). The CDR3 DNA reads TGTGCCAGTAGTCCCACCCTTGCTGATACGCAGTATTTT. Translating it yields CASSPTLADTQYF.

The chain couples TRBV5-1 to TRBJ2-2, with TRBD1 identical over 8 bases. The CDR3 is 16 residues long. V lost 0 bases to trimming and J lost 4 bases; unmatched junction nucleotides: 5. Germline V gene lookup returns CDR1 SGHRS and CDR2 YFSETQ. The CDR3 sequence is CASSLGQGFVTGELFF. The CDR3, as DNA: TGCGCCAGCAGCTTGGGACAGGGGTTCGTCACCGGGGAGCTGTTTTTT.

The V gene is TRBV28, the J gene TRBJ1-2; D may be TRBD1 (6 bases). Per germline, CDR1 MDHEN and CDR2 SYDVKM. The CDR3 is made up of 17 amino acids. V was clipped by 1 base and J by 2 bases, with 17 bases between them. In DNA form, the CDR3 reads TGTGCCAGCAGTTTATACGACTGGGGAGGGGGAAACTATGGCTACACCTTC. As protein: CASSLYDWGGGNYGYTF.

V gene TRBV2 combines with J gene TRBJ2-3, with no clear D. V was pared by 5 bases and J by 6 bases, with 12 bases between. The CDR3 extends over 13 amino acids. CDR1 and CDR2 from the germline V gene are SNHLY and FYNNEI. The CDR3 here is CASSLLGKDTQYF. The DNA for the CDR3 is TGTGCCAGCAGTCTTCTTGGGAAGGATACGCAGTATTTT.

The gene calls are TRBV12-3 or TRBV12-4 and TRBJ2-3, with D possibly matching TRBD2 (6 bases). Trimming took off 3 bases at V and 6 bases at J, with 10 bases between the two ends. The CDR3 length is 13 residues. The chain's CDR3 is CASSFTGDDTQYF. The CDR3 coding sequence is TGTGCCAGCAGTTTCACGGGAGACGATACGCAGTATTTT.

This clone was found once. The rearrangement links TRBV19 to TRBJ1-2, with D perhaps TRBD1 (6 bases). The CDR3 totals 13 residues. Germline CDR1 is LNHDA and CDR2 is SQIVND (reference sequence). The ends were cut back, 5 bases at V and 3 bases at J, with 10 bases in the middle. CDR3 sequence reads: CASSARGDYGYTF. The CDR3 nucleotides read TGTGCCAGTAGTGCCAGGGGCGACTATGGCTACACCTTC.

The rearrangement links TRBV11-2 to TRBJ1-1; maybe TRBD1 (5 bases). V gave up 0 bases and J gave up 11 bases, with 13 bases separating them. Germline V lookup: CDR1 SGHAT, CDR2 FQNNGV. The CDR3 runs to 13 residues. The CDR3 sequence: CASSLERGREAFF. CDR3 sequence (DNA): TGTGCCAGCAGCTTAGAACGTGGCAGGGAGGCTTTCTTT.

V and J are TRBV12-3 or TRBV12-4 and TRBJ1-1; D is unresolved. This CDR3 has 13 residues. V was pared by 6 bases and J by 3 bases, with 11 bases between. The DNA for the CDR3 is TGTGCCAGCAGCCCCGAAAGGGACACTGAAGCTTTCTTT. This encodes CASSPERDTEAFF.